These 12 T cell receptor beta chains came from one sample sequenced in a study of spatial heterogeneity in lung cancer. TCRdb called the 5' RACE reads again in MiXCR, with one record for every CDR3 protein. The data contain about 29,000 distinct CDR3 sequences, roughly 10% of them singletons. Time point described: blood at routine non-recurrence follow-up after resection. Material: PBMCs, obtained at follow-up. The receptors derive from a female donor with early-stage non-small cell lung cancer.

Many counts were recorded for this clonotype. The chain carries TRBV5-1 and TRBJ1-4, with 8 positions matching TRBD1. After removal of 2 bases from V and 8 bases from J, the junction contained 8 bases not matched to a gene. The CDR3 has 15 amino acids. CDR1 is SGHRS and CDR2 is YFSETQ in the germline V gene. CDR3 amino acids: CASSFDQGAFEKLFF. The CDR3 DNA sequence: TGCGCCAGCAGCTTCGACCAGGGGGCGTTCGAAAAACTGTTTTTT.

The sample holds many counts of this clonotype. The chain combines TRBV13 with TRBJ2-1; 7 bases align to TRBD2. The J segment lost 3 bases and the V segment lost 0 bases, leaving 5 bases of the junction unmatched. The length of the CDR3 is 16 residues. In germline, CDR1 is PRHDT, CDR2 FYEKMQ (reference sequence). The CDR3 loop reads CASSLGLASGYNEQFF. In DNA, the CDR3 is TGTGCCAGCAGCTTAGGCTTGGCTAGCGGCTACAATGAGCAGTTCTTC.

This clonotype was counted only a few times. The chain recombines TRBV7-6 with TRBJ1-5, with 8 bases matching TRBD1. The junction had 7 bases not matched to a gene; V was cut back by 5 bases and J by 7 bases. The CDR3 is made up of 14 amino acids. The germline V gene has CDR1 SGHVS and CDR2 FNYEAQ. The CDR3 region has the DNA TGTGCCAGCAGCCCCCAAGGACAGGGCCAGCCCCAGCATTTT. Protein: CASSPQGQGQPQHF.

V usage is TRBV7-2 and J usage is TRBJ2-5; D ambiguous. Germline V lookup: CDR1 SGHTA, CDR2 FQGNSA. The CDR3 is made up of 13 amino acids. V lost 2 bases and J 1 base, leaving 5 bases between the germline ends. The CDR3 DNA reads TGTGCCAGCAGCTTAACCCCCCAAGAGACCCAGTACTTC. This codes for CASSLTPQETQYF.

The chain joins TRBV6-2 or TRBV6-3 to TRBJ2-5; D is uncertain. This CDR3 is built from 11 residues. Trimming took 2 bases from V and 6 from J, leaving 4 bases between them. CDR1 and CDR2 from the germline V gene are MNHEY and SVGEGT. Here the CDR3 reads CASSYDKTQYF. The CDR3 bases are TGTGCCAGCAGTTACGACAAGACCCAGTACTTC.

The chain couples TRBV7-2 to TRBJ2-1, with D perhaps TRBD2 (5 bases). The germline V and J ends were trimmed by 2 bases and 8 bases, with 13 bases remaining between them. CDR1 is SGHTA and CDR2 is FQGNSA in the germline V gene. CDR3 size: 14 residues. This CDR3 is CASSLITSGDEQFF. DNA for the CDR3: TGTGCCAGCAGCTTAATTACCTCCGGGGATGAGCAGTTCTTC.

The CDR3: CASSQDAGRKSNTGELFF. The CDR3 bases are TGCGCCAGCAGCCAAGATGCTGGAAGAAAATCGAACACCGGGGAGCTGTTTTTT. The chain recombines TRBV4-1 with TRBJ2-2, with no clear D. The germline CDR1 and CDR2 sequences are MGHRA and YSYEKL. CDR3 size: 18 residues. V was shortened by 0 bases and J by 0 bases, with 14 bases between the two germline ends.

As for this clonotype: This may stem from a read error, because a much larger clone lies one nucleotide away. The V call is TRBV4-2, the J call TRBJ2-5, with D hard to call. CDR1 is LGHNA, CDR2 YNFKEQ, per germline. This CDR3 is 14 amino acids long. V was pared by 4 bases and J by 4 bases, with 13 bases between. The CDR3 bases are TGTGCCAGCAGCCGAGATATCCTGGGAGAGACCCAGTACTTC. It yields the protein CASSRDILGETQYF.

V and J are TRBV5-1 and TRBJ2-2; TRBD2 matches at 8 bases. From germline, CDR1 is SGHRS and CDR2 YFSETQ. The CDR3 is 18 amino acids. Unmatched junction bases numbered 10, after V lost 3 bases and J lost 0 bases. The CDR3 nucleotides read TGCGCCAGCAGCTCAGCCGGGACTAGATATCCGAACACCGGGGAGCTGTTTTTT. Translating it yields CASSSAGTRYPNTGELFF.

V and J are TRBV29-1 and TRBJ1-2, with 10 bases matching TRBD1. Germline V gene sequence: CDR1 SQVTM, CDR2 ANQGSEA. The CDR3 contains 12 residues. Germline trimming cut 8 bases from V and 8 bases from J; bases unmatched to any gene: 8. CDR3 DNA: TGCAGCACCCAGGGGACAGGGGACGGCTACACCTTC. Residues: CSTQGTGDGYTF.

This clonotype was observed at least ten times. The genes are TRBV7-2 and TRBJ2-5; D uncertain. V lost 5 bases, J lost 4 bases, and 14 bases lay in between. The CDR3 consists of 14 residues. Germline V gene sequence: CDR1 SGHTA, CDR2 FQGNSA. The CDR3 region is CASSRPLFGETQYF. CDR3 DNA sequence: TGTGCCAGCAGCCGGCCGCTATTCGGAGAGACCCAGTACTTC.

This clonotype was recorded a few times. J is TRBJ2-1 and V is TRBV7-9; no reliable D call. The CDR3 runs 15 residues. V shed 5 bases and J shed 4 bases, with 15 bases lying between them. From germline, CDR1 is SEHNR and CDR2 FQNEAQ (reference sequence). The CDR3: CASSDVTETYNEQFF. The CDR3 nucleotides are TGTGCCAGCAGCGACGTAACAGAAACTTACAATGAGCAGTTCTTC.